These 15 T cell receptor beta chains were all obtained from the same sample, sequenced in a study of shared clonotypes between healthy human individuals. The protocol was immunoSEQ multiplex PCR, while the TCRdb copy is restricted to in-frame clones and leaves out a portion. This table has some 380,000 clones, 90% to 97% appearing once. The sequenced sample consisted of memory CD8+ T cells sorted from blood. This sample's subset: CD45RO+ cells pooled with CCR7-negative TemRA cells. The origin of the receptors is a man younger than 40 in good health.

This chain joins TRBV6-1 and TRBJ1-4; a weak D match, TRBD1 (5 bases). V was cut by 8 bases and J by 0 bases, with 7 bases left in between. Germline CDR1 reads MNHNS; CDR2 reads SASEGT. This CDR3 spans 13 amino acids. The CDR3 protein is CASVQATNEKLFF. In nucleotides, the CDR3 is TGTGCCAGCGTACAGGCAACTAATGAAAAACTGTTTTTT.

This chain uses TRBV19 with TRBJ2-7, with 14 bases fitting TRBD2. Germline V lookup: CDR1 LNHDA, CDR2 SQIVND (reference sequence). The trim removed 9 bases at V and 3 bases at J, leaving 7 bases unmatched. The CDR3 covers 15 residues. CDR3 coding DNA: TGTGCCAGCAGGGACGGGACTAGCGGGAGCTACGAGCAGTACTTC. This gives the protein CASRDGTSGSYEQYF.

The rearrangement joins TRBV5-4 to TRBJ2-7; possibly TRBD1 for D (5 bases). CDR1 SGHNT and CDR2 YYREEE come from the germline V gene (reference sequence). There are 15 residues in the CDR3. V was cut by 3 bases and J by 3 bases, with 16 bases left in between. The CDR3 sequence: CASSSDRNPDYEQYF. The CDR3 DNA reads TGTGCCAGCAGCTCTGACAGAAACCCGGACTACGAGCAGTACTTC.

J is TRBJ1-4 and V is TRBV19; the D is unclear. The CDR3 is 14 amino acids. The V end lost 3 bases, the J end lost 8 bases, and 13 bases lay between the germline ends. Germline V CDR1 and CDR2: LNHDA, SQIVND (reference sequence). This CDR3 is CASSITVDTEKLFF. Written as DNA, the CDR3 is TGTGCCAGTAGTATCACGGTTGACACGGAAAAACTGTTTTTT.

The J gene is TRBJ2-5, the V gene TRBV5-1, with D uncertain. V was pared by 0 bases and J by 3 bases, with 12 bases between. Germline V gene data show CDR1 as SGHRS and CDR2 as YFSETQ. There are 15 residues in the CDR3. CDR3 amino acids: CASSLGVGSKETQYF. CDR3 DNA: TGCGCCAGCAGCTTGGGAGTGGGGTCGAAAGAGACCCAGTACTTC.

This sequence joins TRBV6-1 and TRBJ2-7, with 7 positions matching TRBD1. J gave up 2 bases and V 0 bases, and 10 bases lay outside the gene matches. Germline V gene lookup returns CDR1 MNHNS and CDR2 SASEGT. The CDR3 covers 17 residues. The CDR3 DNA reads as TGTGCCAGCAGTGAAGCGATTCCGTGGGGACAGACCTACGAGCAGTACTTC. Amino acids: CASSEAIPWGQTYEQYF.

The gene calls are TRBV5-4 and TRBJ2-5; D possibly corresponds to TRBD1 (5 bases). The CDR3 covers 15 residues. In germline, CDR1 is SGHNT, CDR2 YYREEE (reference sequence). V shed 3 bases and J shed 0 bases, with 12 bases lying between them. The CDR3 DNA reads TGTGCCAGCAGCTGGGTAGACAGTGACCAAGAGACCCAGTACTTC. Its translation: CASSWVDSDQETQYF.

This chain links TRBV19 with TRBJ2-2, with 14 positions matching TRBD2. The germline CDR1 and CDR2 sequences are LNHDA and SQIVND (reference sequence). The CDR3 is 17 residues long. Trimming took 5 bases from V and 5 from J; bases not matched to a gene: 7. The CDR3: CASSLTSGRAETGELFF. CDR3 in DNA: TGTGCCAGTAGTTTGACTAGCGGGAGGGCGGAAACCGGGGAGCTGTTTTTT.

Details on this clone: An end of the junction does not agree with germline; a read error may underlie this. The chain employs TRBV7-9 and TRBJ2-5; TRBD2 aligns across 9 bases. This CDR3 comprises 14 residues. Germline CDR1 SEHNR, CDR2 FQNEAQ (reference sequence). The CDR3 coding sequence is TGTGCCAGCAGCGTAGCGGGAGATGTGGAGACCCAGTACTTC. It translates to CASSVAGDVETQYF.

This sequence joins TRBV15 and TRBJ2-7; D may be TRBD2 (5 bases). The CDR3 loop spans 16 amino acids. Trimming left V 5 bases short and J 3 bases short, with 20 bases between. CDR1 and CDR2 from the germline V gene are LNHNV and YYDKDF (reference sequence). CDR3 sequence reads: CATSGARLSLNYEQYF. The CDR3 coding sequence is TGTGCCACCAGCGGCGCAAGACTATCCCTCAACTACGAGCAGTACTTC.

The CDR3 here is CATSPLQPPYEQYF. The CDR3 nucleotides read TGTGCCACCAGCCCTCTCCAGCCACCCTACGAGCAGTACTTC. The chain uses TRBV15 and TRBJ2-7; D not resolved. The CDR3 has 14 residues. V was clipped by 5 bases and J by 2 bases, with 13 bases between them. Germline loops: CDR1 LNHNV, CDR2 YYDKDF (reference sequence). Drawing the rest from reference TRBV15 and TRBJ2-7, the complete variable domain is DAMVIQNPRYQVTQFGKPVTLSCSQTLNHNVMYWYQQKSSQAPKLLFHYYDKDFNNEADTPDNFQSRRPNTSFCFLDIRSPGLGDTAMYLCATSPLQPPYEQYFGPGTRLTVT.

The CDR3 sequence is CASSLGTGLSQPQHF. Written as DNA, the CDR3 is TGTGCCAGCAGCTTGGGTACAGGGCTGAGCCAGCCCCAGCATTTT. The V call is TRBV5-5, the J call TRBJ1-5, with D tentatively TRBD1 (6 bases). Trimming left V 0 bases short and J 7 bases short, with 14 bases between. The CDR3 covers 15 residues. CDR1 is SGHKS and CDR2 is YYEKEE in the germline V gene (reference sequence).

The chain uses TRBV5-6 and TRBJ1-2; D gene unclear. Per the germline V gene, CDR1 is SGHDT and CDR2 is YYEEEE. V was trimmed by 0 bases and J by 5 bases, leaving 11 bases between them. The CDR3 length is 14 residues. CDR3 sequence (DNA): TGTGCCAGCAGCTTGGGGGTCAAAGAATATGGCTACACCTTC. It translates to CASSLGVKEYGYTF.

The J gene is TRBJ2-1, the V gene TRBV30; no firm D call. Germline V gene lookup returns CDR1 GTSNPN and CDR2 SVGIG (reference sequence). This CDR3 comprises 11 residues. Deletions cut 0 bases from V and 7 bases from J, with 4 bases between. The CDR3: CAWSVWNEQFF. The CDR3 nucleotides are TGTGCCTGGAGTGTATGGAATGAGCAGTTCTTC.

The chain carries TRBV9 and TRBJ2-7; 15 bases are shared with TRBD2. The length of the CDR3 is 14 residues. The V gene end was trimmed by 3 bases and the J gene end by 6 bases; junction bases not matched to a gene: 1. The germline V gene encodes CDR1 SGDLS and CDR2 YYNGEE. The CDR3 region is CASSGTSGRAEQYF. In DNA form, the CDR3 reads TGTGCCAGCAGCGGGACTAGCGGGAGGGCCGAGCAGTACTTC.